In its sample, the clone carrying this T cell receptor (beta chain) was seen a few times. The record originates from a study of cytomegalovirus exposure and HLA in healthy donors. A multiplex PCR was run with 60 Vbeta primers and 13 Jbeta primers. Generated by immunoSEQ multiplex PCR, the TCRdb table keeps only in-frame clones and is missing some. The sample carries approximately 100,000 clones, about 9.5% recorded once. The length of the CDR3 is 14 residues. Germline V lookup: CDR1 SGHKS, CDR2 YYEKEE (reference sequence). The sequencing input was PBMCs. The clonotype originates from a man between 35 and 55 years old in good health and CMV-seropositive. V usage is TRBV5-5 and J usage is TRBJ2-5; D is ambiguous. The J call is uncertain, as TRBJ2-7 better fits the DNA end. CDR3 DNA sequence: TGTGCCAGCAGCTTGGGGCAGGTCGGCTACGAGCAGTACTTC. Translated: CASSLGQVGYEQYF.